A single TCR beta chain is shown here with its context. Its antigen has not been determined. The cohort consisted of hundreds of healthy bone marrow donors. All cohort members were sampled while nominally healthy, although unrecorded immune exposures were likely present. The donor tested CMV seronegative, placing the donor among the 352 seronegative members of the cohort. A peripheral blood sample was provided by each donor, and peripheral blood mononuclear cells were used for TCR beta sequencing. Genomic DNA extraction from the blood cell samples was performed with the Qiagen DNeasy Blood Extraction Kit. The data were obtained in a study of cytomegalovirus exposure and HLA in healthy donors (dated by TCRdb to about 2017). For context, the study as a whole: An earlier analysis of several hundred of the donors reported roughly 270 Gb of sequence data and more than 90 million unique TCR beta sequences from some 180 million T cells. An early release that covered fewer than 800 HLA-typed donors contained approximately 290 gigabases of sequencing data and approximately 85 million unique TCR sequences. Of the roughly 390 genotyped donors, 75% to 85% were placed in the genetic ancestry cluster associated with self-reported Caucasian donors. The aim of the study was to test whether cataloging public T cell receptors could identify signatures of past pathogen exposure. Using immunosequencing, the study profiled T cell repertoires from around 670 subjects and related those repertoires to cytomegalovirus serostatus. In addition to the first cohort of approximately 670 subjects, a separate validation cohort of approximately 120 different subjects was used. To predict cytomegalovirus infection status, the study brought together high-throughput TCR immunosequencing, statistical association of individual TCRs with disease status, and machine learning. A later analysis re-examined previously published TCR beta repertoires from more than 650 donors and added high-resolution HLA genotyping to investigate patterns of TCR occurrence. Rather than drawing on any new phenotypic data, the later analysis identified candidate immune exposures from TCR beta sequences and the way those sequences occurred across donors. To decide whether each TCR beta V gene segment behaved as functional or pseudogenic, an earlier analysis of fewer than 750 of the donors relied on high-throughput TCR beta sequencing. Donor age, sex, ethnicity and CMV serostatus were compiled together with the repertoire data. A later genetic analysis used genome-wide SNP genotypes for 398 of the 666 donors, treating that subset as a discovery cohort. Every discovery cohort repertoire had been produced on one sequencing platform. HLA typing included class I and class II loci at four-digit resolution. Typing coverage varied by locus: about 620-630 donors for A, B, C, DRB1 and DQB1; approximately 560 for DQA1; about 590 for DPA1; approximately 470 for DPB1. A handful of DR-DQ haplotypes were handled as single units for association and clustering because linkage in the cohort was strong. Among several hundred genotyped donors of the cohort, an average of around 250,000 unique TCR beta nucleotide sequences was sequenced per donor, of which roughly 17% were non-productive. What the authors observed across the whole study: In vitro tests confirmed that a few of the cytomegalovirus-associated TCR beta chains recognize cytomegalovirus antigens. A further reported finding was that TCR beta sequences accurately predicted the HLA-A and HLA-B alleles for most subjects in the first cohort. According to the authors, the approach could potentially be generalized to other disease states and immunological phenotypes. Most CMV-associated TCR beta chains appeared to be HLA-restricted in a later analysis, and the HLA associations seemed to be driven largely by CMV exposure. The classifier was reported to diagnose cytomegalovirus status with high specificity and sensitivity in both the original cohort and the validation cohort. An association between a missense DCLRE1C variant and V-gene and J-gene trimming of TCR beta chains was found in a later genetic analysis and replicated in an independent cohort. A later analysis reported that several top co-occurrence clusters appeared linked to parvovirus B19, influenza, CMV and Epstein-Barr virus. In a later analysis, HLA-associated TCR beta chains were found to be more clonally expanded and to have lower generation probabilities than equally common non-associated chains. Only TCR beta chains were sequenced in this cohort, and the absence of alpha or paired-chain data limited detectable features. An earlier analysis of 450 to 750 of the donors showed that most TCR beta V segments appeared in productive rearrangements either about 87% or about 30% of the time, which broadly matched IMGT annotations. A total of 164 TCR beta chains were listed by the study as associated with cytomegalovirus. A later genetic analysis reported fewer N-insertions in productive TCRs among donors in an Asian-associated ancestry cluster than the roughly 650-donor mean. When HLA alleles, especially DR and DQ, strongly co-occurred, TCR associations were difficult to assign to individual alleles. Immune exposure information for the cohort was limited to CMV serostatus. The presence/absence analyses assumed that sequencing depth was roughly uniform across donors, and that assumption may not be true. Because HLA typing was unavailable for some donors at each locus, only the typed subset was used in association tests. Some IMGT-functional V segments, including TRBV6-2 and TRBV6-3, could not be told apart with the 87-base-pair reads, so those segments were excluded. About 17 rarely observed V segments, including chromosome 9 orphons, were excluded from the earlier analysis of approximately 500 of the donors because counts were too low. Linkage disequilibrium might explain the correlated functional status among segregating V segments, but an unknown experimental factor could not be excluded. A group of highly shared sequence variants was considered likely to be a technical artifact of the sequencing pipeline. Across donors, most TCR sequences were observed very rarely, whereas some public TCRs were present in many individuals. A later analysis associated 16,951 TCR beta sequences with specific HLA alleles at a false discovery rate of 0.05. In a later analysis, TCR association rates were found to vary across HLA loci, with the most associated TCRs seen for DRB1 alleles and the fewest for HLA-C alleles.

The library was built by means of the immunoSEQ multiplex PCR assay. For the multiplex PCR, a mixture combining 60 forward primers for TCR Vbeta segments and 13 reverse primers for TCR Jbeta segments was used. The CDR3 region of rearranged TCR beta genes was amplified from genomic DNA with a multiplex PCR assay. The amplified TCR beta libraries were sequenced on the Illumina HiSeq System as 87-base-pair reads. Per the source publication's procedure: In a later analysis, tens of millions of unique TCR beta chains were counted across the roughly 610 repertoires, and roughly 11 million of these chains were shared by at least two donors. To remove PCR and sequencing errors, raw reads were error-corrected and collapsed into unique sequences using a nearest-neighbor algorithm that merged closely related sequences. V, D and J gene segments were assigned by aligning CDR3 sequences to IMGT reference sequences. For a sequence to be retained, a match of at least six nucleotides was required to both a V gene segment and a J gene segment. A rearrangement was called productive if the CDR3 had no stop codons and remained in frame with V and J, and every other rearrangement was called non-productive. Following IMGT convention, CDR3 was defined as the stretch from the second conserved V-encoded cysteine to the conserved J-encoded phenylalanine. The earlier analysis of around 640 of the donors excluded sequences that lacked an unambiguous match to a single V gene segment. In an earlier analysis of approximately 550 of the donors, V segments were called functional above 56.7% productive rearrangements and were called segregating when the between-donor standard deviation exceeded 5%. To diagnose cytomegalovirus status from the catalog of TCR beta chain sequences, a statistical classification framework was built. V and J gene assignment, in a later analysis, came from comparing TCR nucleotide sequences with IMGT/GENE-DB human TR gene sequences. Using the TCRdist pipeline, a later analysis assigned CDR3 sequences along with most-parsimonious VDJ recombination scenarios. A later analysis defined each TCR beta chain by its CDR3 amino acid sequence plus V-gene family, and excluded reads lacking a unique V-gene family. As a way to deal with suspected cross-contamination and a sequencing artifact, a later analysis dropped more than 500 nucleotide sequences that were highly shared and had low generation probability. In a later analysis, a clonal expansion index was calculated for each public chain from normalized within-repertoire ranks of inferred template counts. Generation probabilities in a later analysis came from a VDJ recombination model fitted to out-of-frame rearrangements, and those results were checked against IGoR. In a later analysis, hypergeometric tests were used to score TCR-TCR, TCR-HLA and TCR-CMV co-occurrence, with a repertoire-size bias correction applied to TCR pairs. False discovery rates were estimated in a later analysis by permuting HLA or CMV assignments 20 times. In a later analysis, co-occurring TCRs were grouped using DBSCAN, with TCRdist sequence similarity added in when clustering inside HLA-allele-positive subsets. For co-occurrence clustering, repertoires with fewer than 30,000 or more than 120,000 public chains were excluded, along with roughly five repertoires with anomalous nucleotide sharing. Entries here come from immuneACCESS through TCRdb and include only in-frame sequences with V and J called. Some clones fail to appear in such tables; in the studies checked, an unresolved V gene covers under half of the shortfall, and the cause of the remainder is unknown. V and J calls and clone size are those listed in that table; D and trimming were worked out from the DNA. The sample's table lists a count of under 50,000 clones. The leading ten clones occupy around 3.8% of the sample.

Reading from cysteine to phenylalanine, the CDR3 counts 17 amino acids. The CDR3 DNA has 51 bases and is translated from base 1. The germline V gene provides CDR1 SGDLS and CDR2 YYNGEE. The germline ends are 16 bases apart after V is trimmed by 3 bases and J by 0 bases. Sequencing was carried out using PBMCs. This sequence uses TRBV9 and TRBJ1-5; the D gene is possibly TRBD1, with 6 bases matching. The sequence came from a male donor in good health and CMV-seronegative. The CDR3 protein is CASSAQTGTLSNQPQHF. The sequenced DNA is TGTGCCAGCAGCGCACAAACAGGGACCCTTAGCAATCAGCCCCAGCATTTT.